This T cell receptor (beta chain) emerged from a study of lymphopenia after photon versus proton radiotherapy. Study outcomes and limitations: Authors raise, but do not show, better survival with proton therapy. Proton therapy kept repertoires fairly stable, unlike photons, which gained effector/memory cells. Post-nadir diversity loss with photons came from oligoclonal expansion, particularly CD8+ Temra cells.

Points on this clone: Its target is unknown.

The method was immunoSEQ multiplex PCR; TCRdb's version includes in-frame clones alone and lacks a portion of them. Among tens of thousands of clones listed, approximately 91% were seen once. V lost 4 bases and J lost 2, with 10 bases in between. Germline V gene lookup returns CDR1 SGHRS and CDR2 YFSETQ. The CDR3 spans 13 residues. The rearrangement links TRBV5-1 to TRBJ2-7; D may correspond to TRBD1 or TRBD2 (5 bases each). This TCR was sampled from a woman in her 70s with pancreatic cancer. Sequencing was performed on peripheral blood, taken from a patient treated with photon-based radiotherapy. The DNA of the CDR3 is TGCGCCAGCAGCACCGGGACCGCCTACGAGCAGTACTTC. As protein: CASSTGTAYEQYF.